This entry features one T cell receptor beta chain sequence. The protocol was immunoSEQ multiplex PCR, while the TCRdb copy is restricted to in-frame clones and leaves out a portion. The table shows some 87,000 clones, with about 96% occurring only once. This specimen comes from a study of cytomegalovirus exposure and HLA in healthy donors. Germline V gene sequence: CDR1 PRHDT, CDR2 FYEKMQ (reference sequence). This CDR3 region has 15 residues. Trimming cost V 1 base and J 4 bases; bases outside gene matches: 4. The V call is TRBV13, the J call TRBJ2-5, with TRBD2 matching over 9 bases. This TCR came from a woman in her late teens or twenties in good health and CMV-seronegative. The source material was PBMCs. CDR3 protein: CASSLEREEGETQYF. CDR3 sequence (DNA): TGTGCCAGCAGCTTAGAGCGGGAGGAGGGAGAGACCCAGTACTTC.